The 6 T cell receptor beta chains below come from one sample, sequenced in a study of T-cell reconstitution after alpha-beta-depleted transplantation in children. During its preparation, the TCRbeta library received unique molecular identifiers. TCRdb used MiXCR to reprocess the PCR reads, holding one entry per CDR3 protein. The sample shows roughly 100,000 distinct CDR3 sequences, around 6% of them seen only once. The input for sequencing was PBMCs, mostly from graft donor cells, taken 60 days after TCRalphabeta/CD19-depleted stem cell transplant. The source of these receptors is a female patient aged 2 to 10 who had a stem cell transplant for Fanconi anemia, so the T cells may come from the graft donor.

This clonotype was detected ten times or more. The chain recombines TRBV2 with TRBJ2-2; 8 nucleotides line up with TRBD2. The trim removed 4 bases at V and 1 base at J, leaving 8 bases unmatched. This CDR3 is built from 17 residues. Germline V gene lookup returns CDR1 SNHLY and CDR2 FYNNEI. DNA of the CDR3: TGTGCCAGCAGTGGGAACTCAGCGGGGGTGAACACCGGGGAGCTGTTTTTT. It encodes CASSGNSAGVNTGELFF.

This clonotype was detected many times. The rearrangement joins TRBV7-9 to TRBJ2-7, with D perhaps TRBD1 (6 bases). The CDR3 has 14 residues. Trimming cost V 5 bases and J 3 bases, with 14 bases left between them. Germline CDR1 SEHNR, CDR2 FQNEAQ (reference sequence). CDR3 in amino acids: CASSPSGHHYEQYF. As DNA, the CDR3 is TGTGCCAGCAGCCCCTCGGGACACCACTACGAGCAGTACTTC.

This clonotype was found many times. The chain is built from TRBV11-2 and TRBJ2-3, with D possibly matching TRBD1 (5 bases). The CDR3 loop spans 15 amino acids. Per germline, CDR1 SGHAT and CDR2 FQNNGV. The V end lost 5 bases, the J end lost 0 bases, and 12 bases lay between the germline ends. CDR3 amino acids: CASSGNRLSTDTQYF. Here the CDR3 DNA reads TGTGCCAGCAGCGGAAACAGGCTGAGCACAGATACGCAGTATTTT.

This clonotype was counted at least ten times. The CDR3 sequence: CASSLEDAAYEQYF. CDR3 DNA sequence: TGTGCCAGCAGTTTAGAGGATGCGGCTTACGAGCAGTACTTC. The chain recombines TRBV12-3 or TRBV12-4 with TRBJ2-7, with unresolved D. The CDR3 covers 14 residues. Deletions cut 1 base from V and 4 bases from J, with 11 bases between.

This clonotype was seen ten or more times. The J gene is TRBJ1-4, the V gene TRBV28; D gene unclear. The germline V and J ends were trimmed by 3 bases and 0 bases, with 8 bases remaining between them. CDR3 length: 15 amino acids. Germline V lookup: CDR1 MDHEN, CDR2 SYDVKM. CDR3 DNA: TGTGCCAGCAGTTTTATAGGTTCAACTAATGAAAAACTGTTTTTT. It translates to CASSFIGSTNEKLFF.

This clonotype was observed at least ten times. The rearrangement uses TRBV12-3 or TRBV12-4 and TRBJ1-2, with 7 bases fitting TRBD1. The V gene end was trimmed by 5 bases and the J gene end by 3 bases; junction bases not matched to a gene: 9. This CDR3 has 15 residues. The CDR3 bases are TGTGCCAGCAGTCTGACAGGGACTACTGACTATGGCTACACCTTC. Translation gives CASSLTGTTDYGYTF.